This passage covers 6 T cell receptor beta chains from one sample sequenced in a study of T-cell reconstitution after alpha-beta-depleted transplantation in children. Library preparation (for TCRbeta) was performed with unique molecular identifiers. Via MiXCR, TCRdb re-called the PCR reads, giving one row per CDR3 protein. The sample yields 70,000 to 95,000 distinct CDR3 sequences, less than 15% seen once. The sequencing here drew on PBMCs from the stem cell graft donor, taken from the stem cell graft. These receptors all come from a human donor who donated a stem cell graft to a child with inherited bone marrow failure.

This clonotype was found many times. J is TRBJ1-1 and V is TRBV3-1; TRBD1 might be the D (5 bases). Germline assignment: CDR1 LGHDT and CDR2 YNNKEL (reference sequence). Trimming left V 4 bases short and J 3 bases short, with 15 bases between. The CDR3 is made up of 15 amino acids. CDR3 sequence reads: CASSPFQMGDTEAFF. Here the CDR3 DNA reads TGTGCCAGCAGCCCATTCCAAATGGGGGACACTGAAGCTTTCTTT.

This clonotype was detected many times. The chain recombines TRBV4-3 with TRBJ1-2; D remains unclear. The CDR3 spans 15 residues. Trimming took off 0 bases at V and 3 bases at J, with 11 bases between the two ends. Germline loops: CDR1 LGHNA, CDR2 YSLEER. The CDR3 loop is CASSQDRRADYGYTF. CDR3 DNA sequence: TGCGCCAGCAGCCAAGACCGGAGGGCAGACTATGGCTACACCTTC.

This clonotype has at least ten counts. The rearrangement uses TRBV7-2 and TRBJ2-7; D gene unclear. Trimming removed 1 base from V and 0 bases from J, with 4 bases in between. The CDR3 covers 13 residues. The germline gives CDR1 SGHTA, CDR2 FQGNSA. The CDR3 region is CASSLVYSYEQYF. The CDR3 nucleotides are TGTGCCAGCAGCTTAGTGTACTCCTACGAGCAGTACTTC.

This clonotype is deemed medium-sized. V gene TRBV5-5 combines with J gene TRBJ2-2, with 9 bases aligning to TRBD2. With 4 bases clipped from V and 1 base from J, the junction kept 5 bases outside the gene matches. The CDR3 is made up of 16 amino acids. Germline assignment: CDR1 SGHKS and CDR2 YYEKEE (reference sequence). The CDR3 coding sequence is TGTGCCAGCAGCACGCTAGCGGGGCTGAACACCGGGGAGCTGTTTTTT. Amino acids: CASSTLAGLNTGELFF.

The V call is TRBV2, the J call TRBJ1-5; D unclear. The CDR3 runs 12 residues. V lost 7 bases and J 6 bases, leaving 10 bases between the germline ends. From germline, CDR1 is SNHLY and CDR2 FYNNEI. The CDR3 DNA is TGTGCCAGCACCAGTACCGGTCAGCCCCAGCATTTT. Encoded protein: CASTSTGQPQHF.

V is TRBV19 and J is TRBJ2-5; D unclear. Deletions cut 5 bases from V and 2 bases from J, with 12 bases between. Germline V gene sequence: CDR1 LNHDA, CDR2 SQIVND (reference sequence). The CDR3 is 14 amino acids. The CDR3 loop reads CASSPGRPQETQYF. For the CDR3, the DNA is TGTGCCAGTAGTCCCGGTAGGCCGCAAGAGACCCAGTACTTC.